The rows below give T cell receptor beta chains drawn from one sample of a study of read filtering for tumor transcriptome and immune sequencing. TCRdb passed the reads through MiXCR, listing each CDR3 protein once. The sample records around 58,000 distinct CDR3 sequences, 14% being singletons. Sequenced input: a population of CD138-negative cells sorted from bone marrow. The source is a donor older than 35 with multiple myeloma. The CDR3 runs from the conserved cysteine through the conserved F or W. The order of the fields is clone size, V gene, J gene, D gene, CDR3 DNA, CDR3 protein. A D gene is named only where the DNA matches it firmly. Not all rows give a size; the values are once, few, many and, for expanded clones, a class.

abundance: few
v_gene: TRBV5-1
j_gene: TRBJ2-3
d_gene: TRBD1
CDR3nt: TGCGCCAGCAGCTACCGGGACAGGGGTCGAGATACGCAGTATTTT
CDR3aa: CASSYRDRGRDTQYF

abundance: few
v_gene: TRBV29-1
j_gene: TRBJ2-2
d_gene: NA
CDR3nt: TGCAGTGTCACCAGCGGGCCCGGGGAGCTGTTTTTT
CDR3aa: CSVTSGPGELFF

abundance: NA
v_gene: TRBV4-2
j_gene: TRBJ1-1
d_gene: NA
CDR3nt: TGTGCCAGCAGCCTCCAAGACACTGAAGCTTTCTTT
CDR3aa: CASSLQDTEAFF

abundance: many
v_gene: TRBV29-1
j_gene: TRBJ2-6
d_gene: NA
CDR3nt: TGCAGCGTTGCTAGGCCAGCTTGGGACTCTGGGGCCAACGTCCTGACTTTC
CDR3aa: CSVARPAWDSGANVLTF

abundance: NA
v_gene: TRBV6-5
j_gene: TRBJ1-2
d_gene: NA
CDR3nt: TGTGCCAGCAGTTACTGGGGACAAGCTAACTATGGCTACACCTTC
CDR3aa: CASSYWGQANYGYTF

abundance: many
v_gene: TRBV7-9
j_gene: TRBJ1-1
d_gene: NA
CDR3nt: TGTGCCAGCATCAGGAACACTGAAGCTTTCTTT
CDR3aa: CASIRNTEAFF

abundance: many
v_gene: TRBV28
j_gene: TRBJ2-7
d_gene: TRBD1
CDR3nt: TGTGCCAGCAGTCCCTCCGGGACAGGCGGCTACGAGCAGTACTTC
CDR3aa: CASSPSGTGGYEQYF

abundance: many
v_gene: TRBV5-1
j_gene: TRBJ2-7
d_gene: TRBD1
CDR3nt: TGCGCCAGCAGCTACCGGGACAGGGGCTACGAGCAGTACTTC
CDR3aa: CASSYRDRGYEQYF

abundance: many
v_gene: TRBV7-3
j_gene: TRBJ1-1
d_gene: TRBD1
CDR3nt: TGTGCCAGCAGCTTAAAGGCCCCGGACAGGCAGTACACTGAAGCTTTCTTT
CDR3aa: CASSLKAPDRQYTEAFF

abundance: NA
v_gene: TRBV20-1
j_gene: TRBJ2-3
d_gene: NA
CDR3nt: TGCAGTGCTAGGGGGTACGAAGACAGCTCAACCCTAGATACGCGGTATTTT
CDR3aa: CSARGYEDSSTLDTRYF

abundance: NA
v_gene: TRBV6-1
j_gene: TRBJ2-6
d_gene: NA
CDR3nt: TGTGCCAGCAGAACCATGGACAGCTCTGGGGCCAACGTCCTGACTTTC
CDR3aa: CASRTMDSSGANVLTF

abundance: many
v_gene: TRBV7-2
j_gene: TRBJ2-7
d_gene: TRBD2
CDR3nt: TGTGCCAGCAGCTTCTCTACTAGCGGGATACCCTACGAGCAGTACTTC
CDR3aa: CASSFSTSGIPYEQYF

abundance: many
v_gene: TRBV6-1
j_gene: TRBJ1-3
d_gene: NA
CDR3nt: TGTGCCAGCAGTGAAGACAGGTCGACTTACACCATATATTTT
CDR3aa: CASSEDRSTYTIYF

abundance: many
v_gene: TRBV6-5
j_gene: TRBJ2-7
d_gene: TRBD2
CDR3nt: TGTGCCAGCAGTTTGACTAGCGGGACGGCCTACGAGCAGTACTTC
CDR3aa: CASSLTSGTAYEQYF

abundance: many
v_gene: TRBV24-1
j_gene: TRBJ2-7
d_gene: TRBD1
CDR3nt: TGTGCCACCAGTGACTCAGGGGGCAGGGGATACGAGCAGTACTTC
CDR3aa: CATSDSGGRGYEQYF

abundance: many
v_gene: TRBV7-2
j_gene: TRBJ2-7
d_gene: TRBD2
CDR3nt: TGTGCCAGCAGCTTAGCCCCCTCTAGCGGGAGGGCCTACGAGCAGTACTTC
CDR3aa: CASSLAPSSGRAYEQYF

abundance: NA
v_gene: TRBV7-9
j_gene: TRBJ1-1
d_gene: NA
CDR3nt: TGTGCCAGCAGTTATACAGGCAGGGGCGAGGGGAACACTGAAGCTTTCTTT
CDR3aa: CASSYTGRGEGNTEAFF

abundance: many
v_gene: TRBV7-3
j_gene: TRBJ2-1
d_gene: NA
CDR3nt: TGTGCCAGCAGCCGAGGTGGTAGTGTGTTTTACAATGAGCAGTTCTTC
CDR3aa: CASSRGGSVFYNEQFF

abundance: many
v_gene: TRBV6-5
j_gene: TRBJ2-2
d_gene: NA
CDR3nt: TGTGCCAGCAGTTACAGGGGCGGGGAGCTGTTTTTT
CDR3aa: CASSYRGGELFF

abundance: many
v_gene: TRBV29-1
j_gene: TRBJ2-7
d_gene: NA
CDR3nt: TGCAGCGTTGAACCAGCCGGTCGTCCCTACGAGCAGTACTTC
CDR3aa: CSVEPAGRPYEQYF

abundance: NA
v_gene: TRBV7-9
j_gene: TRBJ1-1
d_gene: NA
CDR3nt: TGTGCCAGCAGCCGTACAACAGCGAACACTGAAGCTTTCTTT
CDR3aa: CASSRTTANTEAFF

abundance: many
v_gene: TRBV30
j_gene: TRBJ2-1
d_gene: TRBD1
CDR3nt: TGTGCCTGCTCCGGGACAGGGGTTAGTGAGCAGTTCTTC
CDR3aa: CACSGTGVSEQFF

abundance: many
v_gene: TRBV7-3
j_gene: TRBJ2-3
d_gene: NA
CDR3nt: TGTGCCAGCAGCGTAGAGGATACGCAGTATTTT
CDR3aa: CASSVEDTQYF

abundance: few
v_gene: TRBV7-9
j_gene: TRBJ1-4
d_gene: TRBD1
CDR3nt: TGTGCCAGCAGGCCGGGGACAGGACCTAATGAAAAACTGTTTTTT
CDR3aa: CASRPGTGPNEKLFF

abundance: few
v_gene: TRBV7-9
j_gene: TRBJ1-5
d_gene: NA
CDR3nt: TGTGCCAGCAGCTGGGGGGAGGGGCCCCAGCATTTT
CDR3aa: CASSWGEGPQHF

abundance: NA
v_gene: TRBV3-1
j_gene: TRBJ2-5
d_gene: NA
CDR3nt: TGTGCCAGCAGCTTCCGGGAGACCCAGTACTTC
CDR3aa: CASSFRETQYF

abundance: few
v_gene: TRBV4-1
j_gene: TRBJ2-7
d_gene: TRBD1
CDR3nt: TGCGCCAGCAGCCAAGAGGACAGGGGGTCCAACGAGCAGTACTTC
CDR3aa: CASSQEDRGSNEQYF

abundance: NA
v_gene: TRBV20-1
j_gene: TRBJ2-7
d_gene: TRBD2
CDR3nt: TGCAGTGCTGGGTCCGGGGGGAAGTCCTACGAGCAGTACTTC
CDR3aa: CSAGSGGKSYEQYF

abundance: NA
v_gene: TRBV28
j_gene: TRBJ2-2
d_gene: NA
CDR3nt: TGTGCCAGCAGTTTATGGGGCACCGGGGAGCCGTTTTTT
CDR3aa: CASSLWGTGEPFF

abundance: many
v_gene: TRBV28
j_gene: TRBJ2-5
d_gene: TRBD1
CDR3nt: TGTGCCAGCAATCGACACCGAGGAGGGACAGGTCCCCAAGAGACCCAGTACTTC
CDR3aa: CASNRHRGGTGPQETQYF

abundance: NA
v_gene: TRBV20-1
j_gene: TRBJ2-7
d_gene: NA
CDR3nt: TGCAGTGCCATTCCTCTCACGGACGTGGGAGAGCAGTACTTC
CDR3aa: CSAIPLTDVGEQYF

abundance: many
v_gene: TRBV27
j_gene: TRBJ2-1
d_gene: NA
CDR3nt: TGTGCCAGCAGTTTGGGGGCAGGTCAAAGCTCCTACAATGAGCAGTTCTTC
CDR3aa: CASSLGAGQSSYNEQFF

abundance: NA
v_gene: TRBV5-1
j_gene: TRBJ2-1
d_gene: NA
CDR3nt: TGCGCCGGCAGCTGGCGGGGCATTGAGCTGTTCTTC
CDR3aa: CAGSWRGIELFF

abundance: NA
v_gene: TRBV5-1
j_gene: TRBJ2-1
d_gene: NA
CDR3nt: TGCGCCAGCCGCGCCAGCGGCGGCTTCTACAATGAGCAGTTCTTC
CDR3aa: CASRASGGFYNEQFF

abundance: NA
v_gene: TRBV6-5
j_gene: TRBJ2-1
d_gene: NA
CDR3nt: TGTGCCAGCAGTTCTCCGACTAGACGGAATGAGCAGTCCTTC
CDR3aa: CASSSPTRRNEQSF

abundance: few
v_gene: TRBV7-9
j_gene: TRBJ1-5
d_gene: NA
CDR3nt: TGTGCCAGCAGCTTAATGGGAAATCAGCCCCAGCATTTT
CDR3aa: CASSLMGNQPQHF

abundance: NA
v_gene: TRBV7-6
j_gene: TRBJ2-2
d_gene: NA
CDR3nt: TGTGCCAGCAGCTACGGACAGAACACCGGGGAGCTGTTTTTT
CDR3aa: CASSYGQNTGELFF

abundance: many
v_gene: TRBV30
j_gene: TRBJ2-7
d_gene: TRBD2
CDR3nt: TGTGCCTGGAGCGGACTAGCGGGAGTCGAGCAGTACTTC
CDR3aa: CAWSGLAGVEQYF

abundance: NA
v_gene: TRBV29-1
j_gene: TRBJ2-1
d_gene: TRBD1
CDR3nt: TGCAGCGCATATATTGTCCGGACAGGGATGAAAGACAATGAGCAGTTCTTC
CDR3aa: CSAYIVRTGMKDNEQFF

abundance: many
v_gene: TRBV29-1
j_gene: TRBJ2-1
d_gene: TRBD2
CDR3nt: TGCAGCGTGACTACCGGGACTAGAGGGAATGAGCAGTTCTTC
CDR3aa: CSVTTGTRGNEQFF

abundance: many
v_gene: TRBV12-3/TRBV12-4
j_gene: TRBJ2-1
d_gene: TRBD2
CDR3nt: TGTGCCAGCAGTCCCGCCGTACTAGCGGGAGGGCTTAGGAACTCCTACAATGAGCAGTTCTTC
CDR3aa: CASSPAVLAGGLRNSYNEQFF

abundance: few
v_gene: TRBV30
j_gene: TRBJ2-2
d_gene: NA
CDR3nt: TGTGCCTGGACTAGGGGGACGAACACCGGGGAGCTGTTTTTT
CDR3aa: CAWTRGTNTGELFF

abundance: many
v_gene: TRBV29-1
j_gene: TRBJ2-4
d_gene: TRBD1
CDR3nt: TGCAGCGTCGCCGGGACAGGGACCAAAAACATTCAGTACTTC
CDR3aa: CSVAGTGTKNIQYF

abundance: few
v_gene: TRBV7-6
j_gene: TRBJ1-5
d_gene: TRBD1
CDR3nt: TGTGCCAGCAGCGGACAGGGCGGCAATCAGCCCCAGCATTTT
CDR3aa: CASSGQGGNQPQHF

abundance: many
v_gene: TRBV29-1
j_gene: TRBJ2-1
d_gene: NA
CDR3nt: TGCAGCGCCTGGAAGAGTGAGCAGTTCTTC
CDR3aa: CSAWKSEQFF

abundance: many
v_gene: TRBV29-1
j_gene: TRBJ2-1
d_gene: TRBD1
CDR3nt: TGCAGCGTTGAAGAAGGGTTGCAGGGGGACTACAATGAGCAGTTCTTC
CDR3aa: CSVEEGLQGDYNEQFF

abundance: few
v_gene: TRBV6-1
j_gene: TRBJ1-5
d_gene: NA
CDR3nt: TGTGCCAGCAGTGCGGCAGCAAATCAGCCCCAGCATTTT
CDR3aa: CASSAAANQPQHF

abundance: many
v_gene: TRBV25-1
j_gene: TRBJ2-1
d_gene: TRBD1
CDR3nt: TGTGCCAGCAGTGTTTCGGGACAGGGGAACAATGAGCAGTTCTTC
CDR3aa: CASSVSGQGNNEQFF

abundance: many
v_gene: TRBV7-3
j_gene: TRBJ2-1
d_gene: TRBD1
CDR3nt: TGTGCCAGCAGCGCTCGGACAGGTGCCAATGAGCAGTTCTTC
CDR3aa: CASSARTGANEQFF

abundance: many
v_gene: TRBV7-9
j_gene: TRBJ2-5
d_gene: NA
CDR3nt: TGTGCCAGCAGCTTGCAAGAGACCCAGTACTTC
CDR3aa: CASSLQETQYF

abundance: many
v_gene: TRBV20-1
j_gene: TRBJ1-1
d_gene: TRBD1
CDR3nt: TGCAGTGCTAGAGGGACAGGGGTGTTTGCTTTCTTT
CDR3aa: CSARGTGVFAFF

abundance: few
v_gene: TRBV20-1
j_gene: TRBJ2-1
d_gene: TRBD2
CDR3nt: TGCAGTGCTTACATAGCGGGAGGCTACAATGAGCAGTTCTTC
CDR3aa: CSAYIAGGYNEQFF

abundance: many
v_gene: TRBV29-1
j_gene: TRBJ2-7
d_gene: TRBD2
CDR3nt: TGCAGCGCGGGACTAGCGGGAGGGTACGAGCAGTACTTC
CDR3aa: CSAGLAGGYEQYF

abundance: many
v_gene: TRBV5-1
j_gene: TRBJ2-1
d_gene: NA
CDR3nt: TGCGCCAGCAGCTTCGCCCGGGGGCCCGATGAGCAGTTCTTC
CDR3aa: CASSFARGPDEQFF

abundance: NA
v_gene: TRBV6-2/TRBV6-3
j_gene: TRBJ2-1
d_gene: NA
CDR3nt: TGTGCCAGCAGTTACGAAAGAGGAGGGCGGAGGAGCTCCTACAATGGGCAGTTCTTC
CDR3aa: CASSYERGGRRSSYNGQFF

abundance: NA
v_gene: TRBV4-2
j_gene: TRBJ1-2
d_gene: NA
CDR3nt: TGTGCCAGCAGCCAAGGTCCGGCGGCGGGAACTAACTATGGCTACACCTTC
CDR3aa: CASSQGPAAGTNYGYTF

abundance: many
v_gene: TRBV10-2
j_gene: TRBJ2-3
d_gene: TRBD2
CDR3nt: TGCGCCAGCAGTGATACGGGAGGGCCGGCAGATACGCAGTATTTT
CDR3aa: CASSDTGGPADTQYF

abundance: many
v_gene: TRBV29-1
j_gene: TRBJ1-1
d_gene: TRBD1
CDR3nt: TGCAGCGGGGACAGGGGCATGAACACTGAAGCTTTCTTT
CDR3aa: CSGDRGMNTEAFF

abundance: NA
v_gene: TRBV20-1
j_gene: TRBJ2-7
d_gene: TRBD2
CDR3nt: TGCAGTGCTAGAGATCGTCTTGCGGGAGCGGGCGAGCAGTACTTC
CDR3aa: CSARDRLAGAGEQYF

abundance: few
v_gene: TRBV7-9
j_gene: TRBJ2-7
d_gene: TRBD1
CDR3nt: TGTGCCAGCAGTGAGGGGACACCACAGGGGGAGCAGTACTTC
CDR3aa: CASSEGTPQGEQYF